This is a list of T cell receptor beta chains from one sample in a study of OX40 agonist ivuxolimab in advanced cancers. Clones were read by immunoSEQ multiplex PCR, and TCRdb kept only the in-frame ones, dropping some. The data contain about 48,000 clones, approximately 83% of them seen just once; the ten biggest clones take up approximately 1%. This specimen was CD4+ or CD8+ T cells sorted from blood, taken in a trial of the OX40 agonist ivuxolimab. The receptor set was obtained from an adult with an advanced solid tumor such as melanoma, head and neck, liver or kidney cancer. CDR3s include the opening cysteine and the closing phenylalanine or tryptophan. D genes are given only for firm matches. Clone size is given for some rows only: seen once, a few or many times, or a class if the clone is expanded.

d_call	v_call	clone_size	j_call	cdr3_nt	cdr3_aa
TRBD1	TRBV6-5	.	TRBJ1-2	TGTGCCAGCAGTTTCCGGGACAGCTATGGCTACACCTTC	CASSFRDSYGYTF
.	TRBV5-1	few	TRBJ2-2	TGCGCCAGCAGAGGGGACACACTCACCGGGGAGCTGTTTTTT	CASRGDTLTGELFF
.	TRBV30	.	TRBJ1-1	TGTGCCTGGAGTGGGTCTATGAACACTGAAGCTTTCTTT	CAWSGSMNTEAFF
.	TRBV6-1	.	TRBJ1-1	TGTGCCAGCAGTGAAGTTGAGGGCCCGAACACTGAAGCTTTCTTT	CASSEVEGPNTEAFF
.	TRBV12-1	.	TRBJ1-1	TGTGCCAGCAGCTTTGAAGCATTGAACACTGAAGCTTTCTTT	CASSFEALNTEAFF
.	TRBV7-9	.	TRBJ2-4	TGTGCCAGCAGCTTACGGGGGTTGGAGGCCAAAAACATTCAGTACTTC	CASSLRGLEAKNIQYF
.	TRBV15	.	TRBJ2-5	TGTGCCACCAGCAGAGATGGTCAGTACCAAGAGACCCAGTACTTC	CATSRDGQYQETQYF
TRBD1	TRBV29-1	.	TRBJ1-5	TGCAGCGTTGTGGACAGGGGTGGCAATCAGCCCCAGCATTTT	CSVVDRGGNQPQHF
TRBD1	TRBV6-5	few	TRBJ1-1	TGTGCCAGCAGAGGGACAGGGATGAGCACTGAAGCTTTCTTT	CASRGTGMSTEAFF
TRBD1	TRBV9	.	TRBJ2-3	TGTGCCAGCAGCCCGGGACAGATAGATACGCAGTATTTT	CASSPGQIDTQYF
.	TRBV2	.	TRBJ1-1	TGTGCCAGCATCCGGGGATCAAGGGACACTGAAGCTTTCTTT	CASIRGSRDTEAFF
.	TRBV21-1	.	TRBJ1-5	TGTGCCAGCACCTGGACAGAGGACTTGAACAATCAGCCCCAGCATTTT	CASTWTEDLNNQPQHF
TRBD1	TRBV9	.	TRBJ1-1	TGTGCCAGCAGCCCCCGGGACAGGGGCAGAGACACTGAAGCTTTCTTT	CASSPRDRGRDTEAFF
TRBD1	TRBV11-2	.	TRBJ1-1	TGTGCCAGCAGCCAGTCCCGGACAGGGATTGAAGCTTTCTTT	CASSQSRTGIEAFF
.	TRBV19	.	TRBJ1-5	TGTGCCAGTAGCCTATTCCTGCAGGGTATAGTAGATCAGCCCCAGCATTTT	CASSLFLQGIVDQPQHF
.	TRBV7-2	.	TRBJ2-1	TGTGCCAGCAGCTTCCAGGGAAGGTACAATGAGCAGTTCTTC	CASSFQGRYNEQFF
.	TRBV7-2	.	TRBJ2-1	TGTGCCAGCAGCCCGGCGGGCGGCTCCTACAATGAGCAGTTCTTC	CASSPAGGSYNEQFF
.	TRBV9	.	TRBJ1-6	TGTGCCAGCAGCGTAGACTCTGTTTTGCCACCCCTCCACTTT	CASSVDSVLPPLHF
.	TRBV19	.	TRBJ2-7	TGTGCCAGTAGTATAGCGCCGGCAAACGAGCAGTACTTC	CASSIAPANEQYF
.	TRBV18	.	TRBJ1-3	TGTGCCAGCTCACGACAGTCTTCTGGAAACACCATATATTTT	CASSRQSSGNTIYF
.	TRBV7-2	.	TRBJ1-1	TGTGCCAGCAGCTTAGCCGGGAACACTGAAGCTTTCTTT	CASSLAGNTEAFF
.	TRBV5-4	.	TRBJ2-7	TGTGCCAGCAGCCTCGGGACGGATACGAGCTCCTACGAGCAGTACTTC	CASSLGTDTSSYEQYF
.	TRBV2	.	TRBJ1-4	TGTGCCAGCAGTGAATCTGGGGCAACTAATGAAAAACTGTTTTTT	CASSESGATNEKLFF
.	TRBV6-5	.	TRBJ2-1	TGTGCCAGCAGTTACTCATCGAGCCACGTGGGGAATGAGCAGTTCTTC	CASSYSSSHVGNEQFF
.	TRBV6-4	.	TRBJ2-1	TGTGCCAGCAGTGCCCAGGGGGGTATGGCCTACAATGAGCAGTTCTTC	CASSAQGGMAYNEQFF
TRBD1	TRBV29-1	.	TRBJ1-2	TGCAGCGTTGCTTCGACAGGGGAAGGTGGCTACACCTTC	CSVASTGEGGYTF
TRBD1	TRBV27	.	TRBJ2-7	TGTGCCAGCAGCACCCAGGGACAGGGGACCTACGAGCAGTACTTC	CASSTQGQGTYEQYF
.	TRBV9	.	TRBJ1-1	TGTGCCAGCAGCGTAGGACATTGGAACACTGAAGCTTTCTTT	CASSVGHWNTEAFF
.	TRBV7-3	few	TRBJ2-3	TGTGCCAGCAGCGCCTTTATGGGGGGCGCGGATACGCAGTATTTT	CASSAFMGGADTQYF
TRBD1	TRBV2	.	TRBJ2-3	TGTGCCAGCAGTGCGACAGGGCATGGCACAGATACGCAGTATTTT	CASSATGHGTDTQYF
.	TRBV15	.	TRBJ2-7	TGTGCCACCAGCAGAGATGATGGGGGCTCCTACGAGCAGTACTTC	CATSRDDGGSYEQYF
.	TRBV25-1	.	TRBJ2-5	TGTGCCAGCAGGGACTCGCCGGGGGAGACCCAGTACTTC	CASRDSPGETQYF
.	TRBV19	.	TRBJ2-5	TGTGCCAGTAGTAAGGGGGTCCAAGAGACCCAGTACTTC	CASSKGVQETQYF
.	TRBV27	.	TRBJ2-5	TGTGCCAGCAAAAGGGGGTACCAAGAGACCCAGTACTTC	CASKRGYQETQYF
TRBD1	TRBV9	.	TRBJ1-1	TGTGCCAGCGGCAAGATGGGACAGTCGGGTACTGAAGCTTTCTTT	CASGKMGQSGTEAFF
TRBD2	TRBV15	.	TRBJ2-3	TGTGCCACCAGCTTAACTAGCGGGGGGCGGGATACGCAGTATTTT	CATSLTSGGRDTQYF
.	TRBV6-1	once	TRBJ2-5	TGTGCCAGCACCTCAGAGGGAGGATCCAGGATGGCCCAGTACTTC	CASTSEGGSRMAQYF
.	TRBV30	.	TRBJ2-3	TGTGCCTGGAACCGGGGGCTAACGAGCACAGATACGCAGTATTTT	CAWNRGLTSTDTQYF
TRBD2	TRBV11-2	few	TRBJ2-1	TGTGCCAGCAGCTTAGCCGAGGGACTACCGCAGTTCTTC	CASSLAEGLPQFF
.	TRBV7-2	.	TRBJ2-1	TGTGCCAGCAGCTTAGGTGGCAGTGGTTACAATGAGCAGTTCTTC	CASSLGGSGYNEQFF
.	TRBV27	.	TRBJ1-1	TGTGCCAGCAGCCGAACAGGGATTGAAGCTTTCTTT	CASSRTGIEAFF
.	TRBV4-1	.	TRBJ1-1	TGCGCCAGCAGCCAAAGGGGGATACGGGGAGGGAACGCTGAAGCTTTCTTT	CASSQRGIRGGNAEAFF
.	TRBV15	.	TRBJ1-3	TGTGCCACCAGCAGAGATCGCGGCTCTGGAAACACCATATATTTT	CATSRDRGSGNTIYF
TRBD2	TRBV4-1	.	TRBJ2-5	TGCGCCAGCAGCCAGACTAGCGGGGGGGCCCAAGAGACCCAGTACTTC	CASSQTSGGAQETQYF
.	TRBV4-1	once	TRBJ1-4	TGCGCCAGCAGCCAGGATTGGGGAGAAAAACTGTTTTTT	CASSQDWGEKLFF
TRBD2	TRBV4-3	.	TRBJ2-2	TGCGCCAGCAGCCAAGATCCTGGGGGGGCGAACACCGGGGAGCTGTTTTTT	CASSQDPGGANTGELFF
.	TRBV2	once	TRBJ2-2	TGTGCCAGCAGTAGAGACACAGCGAACACCGGGGAGCTGTTTTTT	CASSRDTANTGELFF